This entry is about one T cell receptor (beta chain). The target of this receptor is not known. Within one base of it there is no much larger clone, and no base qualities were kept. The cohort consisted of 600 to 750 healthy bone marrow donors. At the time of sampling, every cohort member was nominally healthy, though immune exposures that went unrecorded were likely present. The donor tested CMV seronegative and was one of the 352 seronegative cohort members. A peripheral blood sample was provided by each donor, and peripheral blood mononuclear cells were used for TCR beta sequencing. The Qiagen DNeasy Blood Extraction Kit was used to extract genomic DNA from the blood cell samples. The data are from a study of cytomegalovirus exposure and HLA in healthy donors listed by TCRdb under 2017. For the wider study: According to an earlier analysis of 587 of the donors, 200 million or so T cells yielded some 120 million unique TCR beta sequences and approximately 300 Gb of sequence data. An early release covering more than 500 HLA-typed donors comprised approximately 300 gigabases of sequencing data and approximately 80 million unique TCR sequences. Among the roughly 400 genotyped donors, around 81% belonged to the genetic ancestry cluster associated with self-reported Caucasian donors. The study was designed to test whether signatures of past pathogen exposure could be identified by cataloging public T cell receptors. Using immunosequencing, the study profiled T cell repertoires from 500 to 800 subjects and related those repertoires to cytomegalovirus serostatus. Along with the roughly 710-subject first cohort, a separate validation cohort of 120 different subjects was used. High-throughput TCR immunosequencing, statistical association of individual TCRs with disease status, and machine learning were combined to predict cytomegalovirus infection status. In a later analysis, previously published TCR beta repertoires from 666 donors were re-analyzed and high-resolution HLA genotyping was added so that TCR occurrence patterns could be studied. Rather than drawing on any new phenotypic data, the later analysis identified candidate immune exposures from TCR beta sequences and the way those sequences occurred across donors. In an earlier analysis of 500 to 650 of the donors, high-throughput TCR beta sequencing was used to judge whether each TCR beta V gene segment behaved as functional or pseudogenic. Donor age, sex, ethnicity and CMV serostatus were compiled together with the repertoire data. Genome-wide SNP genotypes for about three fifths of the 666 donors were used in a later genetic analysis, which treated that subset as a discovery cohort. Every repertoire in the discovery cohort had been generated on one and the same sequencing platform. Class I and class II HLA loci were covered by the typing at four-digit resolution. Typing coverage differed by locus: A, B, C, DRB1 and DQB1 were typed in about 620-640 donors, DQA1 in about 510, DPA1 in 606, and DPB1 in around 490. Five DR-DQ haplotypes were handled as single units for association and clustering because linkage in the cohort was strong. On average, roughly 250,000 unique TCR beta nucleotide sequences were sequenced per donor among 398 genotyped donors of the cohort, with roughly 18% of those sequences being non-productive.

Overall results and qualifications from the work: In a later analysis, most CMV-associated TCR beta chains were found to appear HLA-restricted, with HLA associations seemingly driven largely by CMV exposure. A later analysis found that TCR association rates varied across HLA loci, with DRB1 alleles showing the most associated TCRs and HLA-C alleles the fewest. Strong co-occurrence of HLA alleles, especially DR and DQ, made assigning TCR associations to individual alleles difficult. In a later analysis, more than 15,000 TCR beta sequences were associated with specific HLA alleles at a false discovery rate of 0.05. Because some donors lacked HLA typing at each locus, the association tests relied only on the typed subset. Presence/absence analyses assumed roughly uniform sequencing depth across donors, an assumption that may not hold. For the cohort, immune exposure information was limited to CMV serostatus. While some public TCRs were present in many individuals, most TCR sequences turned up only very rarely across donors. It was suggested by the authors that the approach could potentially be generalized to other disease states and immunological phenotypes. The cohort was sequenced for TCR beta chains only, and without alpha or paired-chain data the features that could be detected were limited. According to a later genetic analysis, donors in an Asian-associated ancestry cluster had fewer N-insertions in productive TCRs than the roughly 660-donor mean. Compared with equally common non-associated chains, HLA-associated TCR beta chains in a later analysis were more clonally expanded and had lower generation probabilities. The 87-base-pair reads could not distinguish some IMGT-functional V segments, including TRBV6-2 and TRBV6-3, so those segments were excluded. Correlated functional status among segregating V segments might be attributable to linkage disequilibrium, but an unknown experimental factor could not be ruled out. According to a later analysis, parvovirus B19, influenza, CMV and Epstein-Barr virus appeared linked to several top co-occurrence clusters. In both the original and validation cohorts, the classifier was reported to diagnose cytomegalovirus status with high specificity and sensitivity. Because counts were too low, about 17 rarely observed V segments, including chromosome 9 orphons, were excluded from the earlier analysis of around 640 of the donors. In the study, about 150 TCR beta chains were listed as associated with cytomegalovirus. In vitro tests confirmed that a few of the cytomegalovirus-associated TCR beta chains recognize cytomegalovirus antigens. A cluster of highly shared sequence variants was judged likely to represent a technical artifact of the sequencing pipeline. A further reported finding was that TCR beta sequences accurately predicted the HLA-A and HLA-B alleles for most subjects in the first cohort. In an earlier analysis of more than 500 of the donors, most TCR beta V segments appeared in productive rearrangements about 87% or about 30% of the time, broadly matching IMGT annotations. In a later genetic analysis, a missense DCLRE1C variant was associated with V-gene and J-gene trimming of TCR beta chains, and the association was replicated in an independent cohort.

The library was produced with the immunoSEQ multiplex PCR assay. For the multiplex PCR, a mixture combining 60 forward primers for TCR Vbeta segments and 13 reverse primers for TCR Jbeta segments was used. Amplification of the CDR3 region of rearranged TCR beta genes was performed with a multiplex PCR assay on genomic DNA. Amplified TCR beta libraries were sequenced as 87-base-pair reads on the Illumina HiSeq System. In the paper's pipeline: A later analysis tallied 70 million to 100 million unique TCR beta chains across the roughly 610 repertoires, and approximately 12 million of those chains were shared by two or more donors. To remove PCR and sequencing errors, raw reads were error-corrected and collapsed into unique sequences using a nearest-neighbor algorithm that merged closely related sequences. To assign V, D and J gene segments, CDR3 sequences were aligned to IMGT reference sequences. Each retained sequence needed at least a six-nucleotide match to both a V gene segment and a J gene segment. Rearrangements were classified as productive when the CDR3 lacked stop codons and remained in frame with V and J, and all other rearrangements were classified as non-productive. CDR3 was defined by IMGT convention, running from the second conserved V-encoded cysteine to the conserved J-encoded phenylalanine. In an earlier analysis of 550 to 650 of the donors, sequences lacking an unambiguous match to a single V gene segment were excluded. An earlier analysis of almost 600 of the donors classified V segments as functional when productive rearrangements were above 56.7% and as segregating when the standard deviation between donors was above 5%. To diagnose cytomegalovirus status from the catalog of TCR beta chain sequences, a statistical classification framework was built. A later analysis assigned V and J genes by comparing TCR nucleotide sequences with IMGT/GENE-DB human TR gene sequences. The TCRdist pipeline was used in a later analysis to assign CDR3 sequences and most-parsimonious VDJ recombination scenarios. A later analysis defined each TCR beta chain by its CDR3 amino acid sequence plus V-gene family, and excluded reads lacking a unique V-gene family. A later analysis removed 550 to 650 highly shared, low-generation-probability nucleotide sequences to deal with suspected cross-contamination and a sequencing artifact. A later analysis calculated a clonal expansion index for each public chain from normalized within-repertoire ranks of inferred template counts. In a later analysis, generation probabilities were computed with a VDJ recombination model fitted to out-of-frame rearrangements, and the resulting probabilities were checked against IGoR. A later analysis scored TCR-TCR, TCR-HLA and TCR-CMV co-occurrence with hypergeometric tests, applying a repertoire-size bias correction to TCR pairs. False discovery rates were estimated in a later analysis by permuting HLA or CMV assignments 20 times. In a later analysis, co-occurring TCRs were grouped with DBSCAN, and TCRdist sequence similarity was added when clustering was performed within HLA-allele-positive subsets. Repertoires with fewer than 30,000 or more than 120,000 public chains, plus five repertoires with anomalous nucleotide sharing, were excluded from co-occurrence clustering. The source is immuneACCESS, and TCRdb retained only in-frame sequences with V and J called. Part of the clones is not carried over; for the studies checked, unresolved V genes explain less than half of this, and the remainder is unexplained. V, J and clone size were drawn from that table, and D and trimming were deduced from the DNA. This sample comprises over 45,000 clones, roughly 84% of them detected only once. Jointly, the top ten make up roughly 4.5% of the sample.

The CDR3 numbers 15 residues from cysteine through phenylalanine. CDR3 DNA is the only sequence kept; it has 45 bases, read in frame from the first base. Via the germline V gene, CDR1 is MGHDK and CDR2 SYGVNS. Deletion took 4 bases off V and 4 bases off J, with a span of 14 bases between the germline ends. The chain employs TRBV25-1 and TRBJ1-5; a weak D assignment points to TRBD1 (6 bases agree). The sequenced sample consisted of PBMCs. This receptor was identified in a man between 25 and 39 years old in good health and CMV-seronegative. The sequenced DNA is TGTGCCAGCAGTGGAACAGGGTTGGGAAATCAGCCCCAGCATTTT. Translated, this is CASSGTGLGNQPQHF.